The 20 T cell receptor beta chains in this list originate from one sample, sequenced in a study of blood T cell repertoires in COVID-19. Sequencing used immunoSEQ multiplex PCR; TCRdb keeps in-frame clones, though not all of them. This table has approximately 500,000 clones, 89% appearing once. Sequencing was done on a sample of peripheral blood. The source of these receptors is a young man with COVID-19, enrolled during active disease.

The V and J genes are TRBV7-2 and TRBJ2-1, with D hard to call. The length of the CDR3 is 13 residues. The V and J ends lost 5 bases and 7 bases respectively, with 12 bases between them. Germline CDR1 SGHTA, CDR2 FQGNSA. This CDR3 reads CASSDDWVNEQFF. CDR3 bases: TGTGCCAGCAGCGATGACTGGGTAAATGAGCAGTTCTTC.

The chain combines TRBV6-5 with TRBJ2-5; tentatively, D is TRBD2 (5 bases). Germline V gene lookup returns CDR1 MNHEY and CDR2 SVGAGI. The CDR3 has 14 amino acids. Trimming stripped 1 base from V and 7 bases from J, with 13 bases between. CDR3 residues: CASSYLASTGTQYF. The CDR3 DNA reads as TGTGCCAGCAGTTACTTGGCTAGCACCGGGACCCAGTACTTC.

The gene calls are TRBV7-2 and TRBJ1-1; D may be TRBD1 (5 bases). Trimming stripped 2 bases from V and 6 bases from J, with 13 bases between. This CDR3 has 14 amino acids. The germline V gene has CDR1 SGHTA and CDR2 FQGNSA. The CDR3 bases are TGTGCCAGCAGCTTACATGCAGGGCTCGCTGAAGCTTTCTTT. Its protein is CASSLHAGLAEAFF.

The V call is TRBV5-6, the J call TRBJ1-1; a weak D match, TRBD1 (5 bases). The CDR3 totals 16 residues. Germline CDR1 and CDR2: SGHDT and YYEEEE. V was cut by 4 bases and J by 0 bases, with 16 bases left in between. CDR3 protein: CASSPLAGTVNTEAFF. The CDR3 coding sequence is TGTGCCAGCAGCCCTCTCGCCGGGACTGTGAACACTGAAGCTTTCTTT.

This clone was counted between two and nine times. The CDR3 sequence: CSASDRQSSGEQYF. As DNA, the CDR3 is TGCAGTGCTAGTGACAGACAGAGTTCGGGCGAGCAGTACTTC. This chain connects TRBV20-1 to TRBJ2-7; possibly TRBD1 for D (5 bases). Germline-derived CDR1 and CDR2 are DFQATT and SNEGSKA (reference sequence). V gave up 3 bases and J gave up 6 bases, with 18 bases separating them. The CDR3 runs to 14 residues.

The V call is TRBV24-1, the J call TRBJ2-5, with 9 nucleotides matching TRBD1. The CDR3 is made up of 15 amino acids. Germline-derived CDR1 and CDR2 are KGHDR and SFDVKD. Trimming at V came to 1 base and at J to 5 bases, leaving 4 bases not matched to a gene. In DNA, the CDR3 is TGTGCCACCAGTGATTTTACAGGGGGCATGGAGACCCAGTACTTC. Its translation is CATSDFTGGMETQYF.

The V call is TRBV7-9, the J call TRBJ1-1; possible D gene TRBD1, 5 bases. The germline V gene encodes CDR1 SEHNR and CDR2 FQNEAQ (reference sequence). This CDR3 has 15 residues. V lost 1 base and J lost 7, with 16 bases in between. The CDR3 nucleotides are TGTGCCAGCAGCTTAGGGGGCAATCGAGGTGGTGAAGCTTTCTTT. Protein sequence: CASSLGGNRGGEAFF.

This sequence joins TRBV6-5 and TRBJ1-2; TRBD1 aligns across 7 bases. After removal of 10 bases from V and 4 bases from J, the junction contained 6 bases not matched to a gene. The germline CDR1 and CDR2 sequences are MNHEY and SVGAGI. CDR3 length equals 12 residues. CDR3 protein: CATRDSLYGYTF. The CDR3 region has the DNA TGTGCCACCCGGGACAGCCTCTATGGCTACACCTTC.

The V gene is TRBV6-5, the J gene TRBJ2-1; D may be TRBD2 (6 bases). V lost 0 bases and J lost 12, with 12 bases in between. CDR1 MNHEY and CDR2 SVGAGI come from the germline V gene. This CDR3 contains 13 residues. CDR3 sequence: CASSYSIGGWQFF. In nucleotides, the CDR3 is TGTGCCAGCAGTTACTCGATTGGAGGGTGGCAGTTCTTC.

The table lists this clone with a few counts. This sequence joins TRBV3-1 (or the pseudogene TRBV3-2) and TRBJ2-7; D is unresolved. From germline, CDR1 is LGHDT and CDR2 YNNKEL (reference sequence). V was trimmed by 4 bases and J by 3 bases, leaving 7 bases between them. The CDR3 loop spans 12 amino acids. The CDR3 DNA reads TGTGCCAGCAGCCGCGTAGACTACGAGCAGTACTTC. Amino acid sequence: CASSRVDYEQYF.

J is TRBJ1-5 and V is TRBV4-1; the D gene is possibly TRBD1 (6 bases). The length of the CDR3 is 15 residues. Trimming removed 2 bases at V and 1 base at J, with 9 bases between. Germline lookup yields CDR1 MGHRA and CDR2 YSYEKL. CDR3 sequence reads: CASSQRTASNQPQHF. In DNA form, the CDR3 reads TGCGCCAGCAGCCAAAGGACAGCAAGCAATCAGCCCCAGCATTTT.

J is TRBJ1-2 and V is TRBV7-9, with D perhaps TRBD1 (6 bases). The length of the CDR3 is 18 residues. V was pared by 1 base and J by 6 bases, with 24 bases between. The germline gives CDR1 SEHNR, CDR2 FQNEAQ (reference sequence). CDR3 region: CASSLVGATGPGGNGYTF. CDR3 coding DNA: TGTGCCAGCAGCTTAGTGGGGGCGACAGGCCCTGGGGGTAATGGCTACACCTTC.

The CDR3 nucleotides are TGTGCCAGCAGCCAACCGGGTGAAGACGGTGAGCAGTTCTTC. Amino acids: CASSQPGEDGEQFF. The chain carries TRBV4-2 and TRBJ2-1; unclear D gene. This CDR3 spans 14 amino acids. Trimming cost V 2 bases and J 9 bases, with 14 bases left between them. Germline lookup yields CDR1 LGHNA and CDR2 YNFKEQ.

The table lists this clone with a count of one. The chain couples TRBV6-5 to TRBJ2-7, with 8 bases aligning to TRBD1. J lost 0 bases, V lost 8 bases, and 6 bases had no gene match. The CDR3 sequence is 14 residues long. Germline V gene lookup returns CDR1 MNHEY and CDR2 SVGAGI. CDR3 DNA sequence: TGTGCCAGCGGGACAGGATTAGGCTCCTACGAGCAGTACTTC. This codes for CASGTGLGSYEQYF.

The chain combines TRBV19 with TRBJ1-4, with D possibly TRBD1 on 5 matching bases. V was pared by 7 bases and J by 3 bases, with 15 bases between. Germline lookup yields CDR1 LNHDA and CDR2 SQIVND (reference sequence). There are 15 residues in the CDR3. The DNA of the CDR3 is TGTGCCAGTACCCCCTGGGAAGGGGCTAATGAAAAACTGTTTTTT. Protein sequence: CASTPWEGANEKLFF. Filled out from reference TRBV19 and TRBJ1-4, the complete variable domain reads DGGITQSPKYLFRKEGQNVTLSCEQNLNHDAMYWYRQDPGQGLRLIYYSQIVNDFQKGDIAEGYSVSREKKESFPLTVTSAQKNPTAFYLCASTPWEGANEKLFFGSGTQLSVL.

Details on this clone: The same CDR3 is also encoded by other DNA sequences in this sample. The chain couples TRBV2 to TRBJ2-2; D not resolved. Trimming shortened V by 1 base and J by 4 bases, and 4 bases separated the two germline ends. The germline CDR1 and CDR2 sequences are SNHLY and FYNNEI. This CDR3 has 13 residues. The CDR3 nucleotides are TGTGCCAGCAGTGAAGGCGGCACCGGGGAGCTGTTTTTT. Its translation: CASSEGGTGELFF. The complete variable domain, with remaining parts taken from reference TRBV2 and TRBJ2-2, reads EPEVTQTPSHQVTQMGQEVILRCVPISNHLYFYWYRQILGQKVEFLVSFYNNEISEKSEIFDDQFSVERPDGSNFTLKIRSTKLEDSAMYFCASSEGGTGELFFGEGSRLTVL.

The rearrangement joins TRBV7-9 to TRBJ2-5; 10 positions match TRBD1. V was clipped by 5 bases and J by 3 bases; unmatched bases: 3. Germline CDR1 is SEHNR and CDR2 is FQNEAQ (reference sequence). The CDR3 sequence is 14 residues long. The CDR3 DNA follows: TGTGCCAGCAGCCTGGGACAGGGGAAAGAGACCCAGTACTTC. Protein sequence: CASSLGQGKETQYF. The full variable domain, in which reference TRBV7-9 and TRBJ2-5 provide the parts outside the CDR3, is DTGVSQNPRHKITKRGQNVTFRCDPISEHNRLYWYRQTLGQGPEFLTYFQNEAQLEKSRLLSDRFSAERPKGSFSTLEIQRTEQGDSAMYLCASSLGQGKETQYFGPGTRLLVL.

The CDR3 loop is CASSPGLNAQYF. In DNA form, the CDR3 reads TGTGCCAGTAGTCCGGGACTAAATGCGCAGTACTTC. The chain uses TRBV19 and TRBJ2-7; 7 bases match TRBD2. The V segment lost 5 bases and the J segment 9 bases; nucleotides outside the gene matches: 7. The germline CDR1 and CDR2 sequences are LNHDA and SQIVND (reference sequence). There are 12 residues in the CDR3.

The chain links TRBV27 to TRBJ1-4; the match to TRBD1 covers 10 bases. This CDR3 contains 18 residues. Per germline, CDR1 MNHEY and CDR2 SMNVEV (reference sequence). After removal of 10 bases from V and 4 bases from J, the junction contained 18 bases not matched to a gene. The CDR3 sequence: CATPTIPGQGRCNEKLFF. The CDR3 DNA reads as TGTGCCACACCAACGATACCGGGACAGGGGCGTTGTAATGAAAAACTGTTTTTT.

The rearrangement links TRBV18 to TRBJ2-6; 9 bases match TRBD1. V lost 5 bases to trimming and J lost 0 bases; unmatched junction nucleotides: 8. This CDR3 is built from 18 residues. Looked up from germline, CDR1 is KGHSH and CDR2 is LQKENI. The CDR3 bases are TGTGCCAGCTCAACAACAGGGGGCATGGGCTCTGGGGCCAACGTCCTGACTTTC. Its protein product is CASSTTGGMGSGANVLTF.